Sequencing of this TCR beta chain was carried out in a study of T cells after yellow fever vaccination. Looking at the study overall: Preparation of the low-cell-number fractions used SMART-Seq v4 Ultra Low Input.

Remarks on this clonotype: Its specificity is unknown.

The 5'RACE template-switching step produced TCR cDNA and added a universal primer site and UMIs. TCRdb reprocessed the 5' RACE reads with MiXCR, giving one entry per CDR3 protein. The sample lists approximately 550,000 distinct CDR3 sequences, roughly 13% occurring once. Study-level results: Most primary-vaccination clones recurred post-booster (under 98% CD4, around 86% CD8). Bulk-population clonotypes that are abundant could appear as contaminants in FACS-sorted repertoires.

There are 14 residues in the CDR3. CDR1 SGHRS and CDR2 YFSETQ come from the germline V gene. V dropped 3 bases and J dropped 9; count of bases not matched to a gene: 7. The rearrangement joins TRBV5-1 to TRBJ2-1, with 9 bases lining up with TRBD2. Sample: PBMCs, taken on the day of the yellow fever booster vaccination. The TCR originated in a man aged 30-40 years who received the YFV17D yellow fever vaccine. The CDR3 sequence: CASSSRLAEVEQFF. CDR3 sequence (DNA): TGCGCCAGCAGCTCGAGACTAGCGGAAGTTGAGCAGTTCTTC.